This paragraph reports one TCR beta chain. The source of the sample is a study of blood T cell repertoires in COVID-19. Study summary: From the United States, Italy and Spain came samples of acute and convalescent COVID-19. T cells, B-cell-depleted T cells, or PBMCs provided the cDNA or gDNA that served as material.

Germline V lookup: CDR1 SGHRS, CDR2 YFSETQ. J lost 3 bases, V lost 2 bases, and 2 bases had no gene match. The CDR3 runs to 14 residues. In the source study's methods: By means of reference gene primer amplification, nucleated cell counts were estimated. Method: immunoSEQ multiplex PCR; TCRdb's copy keeps in-frame clones and lacks some. For V, J and clone size, that table is used; D and trimming come from the DNA. The sample consists of 100,000 to 110,000 clones, approximately 86% of them appearing once. The TCR originated in a human donor in a cohort sampled during active COVID-19. The rearrangement uses TRBV5-1 and TRBJ2-5, with TRBD1 matching over 9 bases. Sequenced input: peripheral blood. In nucleotides, the CDR3 is TGCGCCAGCAGCTTAGGGGACAGGGAAGAGACCCAGTACTTC. Residues: CASSLGDREETQYF. The full variable domain, completed using reference TRBV5-1 and TRBJ2-5, is KAGVTQTPRYLIKTRGQQVTLSCSPISGHRSVSWYQQTPGQGLQFLFEYFSETQRNKGNFPGRFSGRQFSNSRSEMNVSTLELGDSALYLCASSLGDREETQYFGPGTRLLVL.